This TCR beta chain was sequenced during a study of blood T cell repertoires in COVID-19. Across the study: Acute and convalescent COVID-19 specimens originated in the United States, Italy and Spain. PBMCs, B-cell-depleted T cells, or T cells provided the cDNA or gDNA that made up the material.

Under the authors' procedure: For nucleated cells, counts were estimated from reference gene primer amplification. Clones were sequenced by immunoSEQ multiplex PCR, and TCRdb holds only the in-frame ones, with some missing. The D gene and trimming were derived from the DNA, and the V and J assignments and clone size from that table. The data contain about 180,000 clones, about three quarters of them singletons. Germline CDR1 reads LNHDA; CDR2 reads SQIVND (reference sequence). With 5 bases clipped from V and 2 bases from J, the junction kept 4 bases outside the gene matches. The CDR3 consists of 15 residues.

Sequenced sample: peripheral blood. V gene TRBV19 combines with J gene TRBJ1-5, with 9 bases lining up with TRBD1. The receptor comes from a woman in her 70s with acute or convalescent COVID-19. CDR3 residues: CASSSTGGGNQPQHF. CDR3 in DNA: TGTGCCAGTAGTTCGACAGGGGGGGGCAATCAGCCCCAGCATTTT.